This T cell receptor (beta chain) appears in the sequencing data of a study of cytomegalovirus exposure and HLA in healthy donors. Study observations and caveats: A later analysis found most CMV-associated TCR beta chains apparently HLA-restricted. With later analysis, a missense DCLRE1C variant became linked to TCR beta V- and J-gene trimming.

A word on this clone: Its antigen is not known.

The study ran its PCR with 60 Vbeta and 13 Jbeta primers. TCRdb's copy holds only in-frame clones and misses some; the assay was immunoSEQ multiplex PCR. Of about 35,000 clones in the sample, roughly 80% were seen once. J was trimmed by 8 bases and V by 11 bases; bases with no gene match: 11. Germline V gives CDR1 MNHEY, CDR2 SMNVEV (reference sequence). This CDR3 is 14 amino acids long. The donors were healthy bone marrow donors. This sequence joins TRBV27 and TRBJ1-6, with 8 positions matching TRBD1. The sequence derives from a male donor in good health and CMV-seronegative. Sequencing used PBMCs. In DNA, the CDR3 is TGTGCCTCCTTGGGCAGGGGGCTTCATTCACCCCTCCACTTT. This gives the protein CASLGRGLHSPLHF.